These 31 T cell receptor beta chains originate from one sample sequenced in a study of cytomegalovirus exposure and HLA in healthy donors (dated by TCRdb to 2016 to 2017). Library creation used the immunoSEQ multiplex PCR assay. The multiplex PCR relied on a mix of 60 forward primers for TCR Vbeta segments and 13 reverse primers for TCR Jbeta segments. In TCRdb, the immuneACCESS table is reduced to in-frame sequences with V and J assigned. These tables do not hold every clone; where another copy was compared, an unresolved V gene accounts for under half, and the others remain unexplained. Recorded for this sample are a few hundred thousand clones; around 89% of them occurred a single time. The ten biggest clones cover approximately 1% of the sample. The sequenced material came from PBMCs. These TCRs come from a woman between 18 and 29 years old in good health and CMV-seronegative.

The chain has TRBV9 and TRBJ2-2; maybe TRBD2 (6 bases). The CDR3 contains 14 residues. The ends were cut back, 3 bases at V and 7 bases at J, with 13 bases in the middle. In germline, CDR1 is SGDLS, CDR2 YYNGEE. CDR3 residues: CASSGDSFIGELFF. CDR3 sequence (DNA): TGTGCCAGCAGCGGGGACTCTTTCATCGGGGAGCTGTTTTTT.

The genes are TRBV19 and TRBJ2-3; 10 nucleotides match TRBD2. Germline values: CDR1 LNHDA, CDR2 SQIVND (reference sequence). The CDR3 is 14 residues long. V trimming: 3 bases; J trimming: 10 bases; junction bases outside the gene matches: 7. CDR3 coding DNA: TGTGCCAGTAGTATTCTAGCGGGGGCAGGCGCGCAGTATTTT. Amino acid sequence: CASSILAGAGAQYF.

V and J are TRBV5-1 and TRBJ2-3; TRBD2 matches 7 bases. Trimming removed 0 bases from V and 3 bases from J; junction bases left unmatched: 7. Germline V gene lookup returns CDR1 SGHRS and CDR2 YFSETQ. The CDR3 has 16 amino acids. The CDR3 region has the DNA TGCGCCAGCAGCTTGGCCGTCGGGGGAGGGACAGATACGCAGTATTTT. Amino acids: CASSLAVGGGTDTQYF. Full variable domain (outside the CDR3, taken from reference TRBV5-1 and TRBJ2-3): KAGVTQTPRYLIKTRGQQVTLSCSPISGHRSVSWYQQTPGQGLQFLFEYFSETQRNKGNFPGRFSGRQFSNSRSEMNVSTLELGDSALYLCASSLAVGGGTDTQYFGPGTRLTVL.

The chain combines TRBV5-1 with TRBJ2-7; TRBD2 matches 11 bases. The CDR3 has 19 residues. J lost 0 bases, V lost 0 bases, and 11 bases had no gene match. CDR1 SGHRS and CDR2 YFSETQ come from the germline V gene. CDR3 coding DNA: TGCGCCAGCAGCTTGGAGTCCACTAGCGGGAGCGAACTCTCCTACGAGCAGTACTTC. Translating it yields CASSLESTSGSELSYEQYF.

CDR3 region: CSVRQVAKGYGYTF. The CDR3 DNA follows: TGCAGCGTTAGACAGGTTGCAAAGGGATATGGCTACACCTTC. V is TRBV29-1 and J is TRBJ1-2, with a weak D call TRBD1 (6 bases). CDR1 is SQVTM, CDR2 ANQGSEA, per germline. V was clipped by 5 bases and J by 5 bases, with 18 bases between them. This CDR3 contains 14 residues.

The CDR3 loop reads CASSEDTGTANTGELFF. The CDR3 DNA follows: TGTGCCAGCAGCGAAGATACCGGGACTGCGAACACCGGGGAGCTGTTTTTT. The chain couples TRBV7-3 to TRBJ2-2; D possibly corresponds to TRBD2 (6 bases). The CDR3 loop spans 17 amino acids. Germline CDR1 SGHTA, CDR2 FQGTGA. Trimming took off 5 bases at V and 0 bases at J, with 16 bases between the two ends.

The J gene is TRBJ2-1, the V gene TRBV27; unclear D gene. CDR3 length: 13 amino acids. V shed 0 bases and J shed 5 bases, with 5 bases lying between them. Per the germline V gene, CDR1 is MNHEY and CDR2 is SMNVEV (reference sequence). CDR3 nucleotide sequence: TGTGCCAGCAGTTTATCCAGGAACAATGAGCAGTTCTTC. Its translation is CASSLSRNNEQFF.

V and J are TRBV30 and TRBJ1-5; D is possibly TRBD1 (6 bases). The V gene's germline CDR1 is GTSNPN and CDR2 SVGIG (reference sequence). V was clipped by 3 bases and J by 6 bases, with 15 bases between them. The CDR3 loop spans 14 amino acids. CDR3 sequence (DNA): TGTGCCTGGAGCCCTAAGAGGGGGATTCAGCCCCAGCATTTT. Translated, it gives CAWSPKRGIQPQHF.

This clone was seen once. The chain couples TRBV6-4 to TRBJ1-3, with no clear D. This CDR3 spans 15 amino acids. Germline V gene lookup returns CDR1 MRHNA and CDR2 SNTAGT. V was cut by 2 bases and J by 4 bases, with 12 bases left in between. CDR3 sequence: CASSDLWQRGNTIYF. CDR3 DNA sequence: TGTGCCAGCAGTGACCTTTGGCAGCGGGGAAACACCATATATTTT.

The chain joins TRBV18 to TRBJ2-3; 7 bases match TRBD2. V shed 2 bases, J shed 0 bases, and the junction held 5 bases outside the gene matches. The V gene's germline CDR1 is KGHSH and CDR2 LQKENI. CDR3 size: 16 residues. The CDR3 reads CASSPRAGTSTDTQYF. Here the CDR3 DNA reads TGTGCCAGCTCACCAAGAGCGGGGACTAGCACAGATACGCAGTATTTT.

The chain couples TRBV5-1 to TRBJ2-2; D is perhaps TRBD2 (5 bases). Germline V gene sequence: CDR1 SGHRS, CDR2 YFSETQ. The CDR3 is 16 amino acids. Trimming shortened V by 4 bases and J by 1 base, and 14 bases separated the two germline ends. The CDR3 coding sequence is TGCGCCAGCAGCCCAGGACTGGGAAGGAACACCGGGGAGCTGTTTTTT. As protein: CASSPGLGRNTGELFF.

The chain carries TRBV9 and TRBJ2-7; 10 positions match TRBD1. Per the germline V gene, CDR1 is SGDLS and CDR2 is YYNGEE. J lost 6 bases, V lost 0 bases, and 6 bases had no gene match. The CDR3 runs to 15 residues. The CDR3: CASSVAGTGAGEQYF. CDR3 sequence (DNA): TGTGCCAGCAGCGTAGCAGGGACAGGGGCGGGCGAGCAGTACTTC.

The count of this clone is one. This chain joins TRBV7-9 and TRBJ2-7; TRBD1 agrees at 7 bases. V gave up 5 bases and J gave up 0 bases; unmatched junction bases: 7. The CDR3 loop spans 15 amino acids. The germline V gene encodes CDR1 SEHNR and CDR2 FQNEAQ (reference sequence). The CDR3 bases are TGTGCCAGCAGCCGAATAGGGGACAGCTCCTACGAGCAGTACTTC. It codes for CASSRIGDSSYEQYF.

The rearrangement uses TRBV4-3 and TRBJ1-3, with D perhaps TRBD1 (5 bases). Trimming stripped 4 bases from V and 0 bases from J, with 16 bases between. CDR1 is LGHNA and CDR2 is YSLEER in the germline V gene. The CDR3 spans 17 residues. The CDR3 loop is CASSRHVGGGSGNTIYF. CDR3 nucleotides: TGCGCCAGCAGCCGGCATGTTGGGGGAGGCTCTGGAAACACCATATATTTT.

The chain uses TRBV27 and TRBJ1-2; a possible D gene is TRBD1 (6 bases). Germline lookup yields CDR1 MNHEY and CDR2 SMNVEV (reference sequence). The CDR3 is 13 amino acids. The V and J ends lost 2 bases and 4 bases respectively, with 8 bases between them. CDR3 coding DNA: TGTGCCAGCAGTTTAGGCAGGGGCTATGGCTACACCTTC. Protein: CASSLGRGYGYTF.

This chain joins TRBV7-2 and TRBJ2-2, with 9 bases fitting TRBD1. After removal of 4 bases from V and 1 base from J, the junction contained 10 bases not matched to a gene. The CDR3 consists of 18 residues. Germline V lookup: CDR1 SGHTA, CDR2 FQGNSA. CDR3 loop: CASSYLLTGGENTGELFF. Here the CDR3 DNA reads TGTGCCAGCAGCTACCTGCTAACAGGGGGCGAGAACACCGGGGAGCTGTTTTTT.

The gene calls are TRBV9 and TRBJ1-1; a weak D match, TRBD1 (5 bases). This CDR3 is built from 12 residues. With 0 bases removed from V and 5 bases from J, the gap between germline ends came to 5 bases. The V gene's germline CDR1 is SGDLS and CDR2 YYNGEE. In DNA form, the CDR3 reads TGTGCCAGCAGCGTAGAGGGGACTGAAGCTTTCTTT. Protein: CASSVEGTEAFF.

The CDR3 loop reads CASSFPLAGIYNEQFF. As DNA, the CDR3 is TGTGCCAGCAGCTTCCCGTTAGCGGGGATTTACAATGAGCAGTTCTTC. The chain has TRBV5-4 and TRBJ2-1, with TRBD2 identical over 8 bases. J lost 4 bases, V lost 2 bases, and 8 bases had no gene match. The CDR3 extends over 16 amino acids. Germline CDR1 SGHNT, CDR2 YYREEE (reference sequence).

The CDR3 here is CASSQWEGPPDTQYF. The CDR3 DNA reads TGCGCCAGCAGCCAATGGGAGGGGCCCCCAGATACGCAGTATTTT. The chain has TRBV4-3 and TRBJ2-3; 7 positions match TRBD2. The CDR3 is made up of 15 amino acids. Trimming at V came to 2 bases and at J to 4 bases, leaving 6 bases not matched to a gene. Germline loops: CDR1 LGHNA, CDR2 YSLEER.

The V call is TRBV7-9, the J call TRBJ2-1; tentative D call: TRBD1 (6 bases). V shed 6 bases and J shed 7 bases, with 10 bases lying between them. This CDR3 is built from 12 residues. CDR1 is SEHNR, CDR2 FQNEAQ, per germline (reference sequence). In nucleotides, the CDR3 is TGTGCCAGCAGGCAACAGGGAAATGAGCAGTTCTTC. Amino acids: CASRQQGNEQFF.

This clone appeared once. This chain uses TRBV7-3 with TRBJ2-2; D possibly corresponds to TRBD2 (6 bases). This CDR3 is built from 14 residues. Germline V gene lookup returns CDR1 SGHTA and CDR2 FQGTGA. V gave up 2 bases and J gave up 7 bases, with 11 bases separating them. The CDR3 DNA sequence: TGTGCCAGCAGCTTATGGACTACCAACGGGGAGCTGTTTTTT. Its translation: CASSLWTTNGELFF. Looking up the rest from reference TRBV7-3 and TRBJ2-2 gives the full variable domain: GAGVSQTPSNKVTEKGKYVELRCDPISGHTALYWYRQSLGQGPEFLIYFQGTGAADDSGLPNDRFFAVRPEGSVSTLKIQRTERGDSAVYLCASSLWTTNGELFFGEGSRLTVL.

This clone was detected a few times. The chain combines TRBV6-1 with TRBJ1-4; D gene uncertain. Germline V lookup: CDR1 MNHNS, CDR2 SASEGT. Trimming took off 5 bases at V and 7 bases at J, with 14 bases between the two ends. The CDR3 is 14 amino acids. The CDR3: CASSFSSSGEKLFF. In DNA, the CDR3 is TGTGCCAGCAGTTTTTCTAGCAGTGGTGAAAAACTGTTTTTT.

The chain employs TRBV6-5 and TRBJ1-2; 7 bases line up with TRBD1. The germline gives CDR1 MNHEY, CDR2 SVGAGI. The ends lost 6 bases at V and 8 bases at J; junction bases unmatched: 12. The CDR3 sequence is 14 residues long. The CDR3 region is CASRRDSPYGGYTF. The DNA of the CDR3 is TGTGCCAGCAGGCGGGACAGCCCTTATGGGGGCTACACCTTC.

Comments on this clone: This sample includes further DNA sequences coding for the same CDR3. The chain couples TRBV27 to TRBJ1-2; D remains unclear. V gave up 2 bases and J gave up 1 base, with 5 bases separating them. This CDR3 has 13 residues. From germline, CDR1 is MNHEY and CDR2 SMNVEV (reference sequence). CDR3 protein: CASSLGSNYGYTF. As DNA, the CDR3 is TGTGCCAGCAGTTTAGGTAGTAACTATGGCTACACCTTC.

This sequence joins TRBV7-2 and TRBJ2-7, with D hard to call. Germline CDR1 reads SGHTA; CDR2 reads FQGNSA. Trimming took 1 base from V and 2 from J, leaving 12 bases between them. CDR3 size: 15 residues. Here the CDR3 DNA reads TGTGCCAGCAGCTTAGGTTCGGAGATCCCCTACGAGCAGTACTTC. It is translated as CASSLGSEIPYEQYF.

This clone was detected a few times. V gene TRBV11-2 combines with J gene TRBJ1-1; 8 bases map to TRBD1. V trimming: 5 bases; J trimming: 1 base; junction bases outside the gene matches: 3. This CDR3 has 14 amino acids. CDR1 and CDR2 from the germline V gene are SGHAT and FQNNGV. CDR3 region: CASSIDRGNTEAFF. The DNA for the CDR3 is TGTGCCAGCAGCATCGACAGGGGGAACACTGAAGCTTTCTTT.

This chain joins TRBV27 and TRBJ1-2, with a tentative D call TRBD1 (6 bases). Germline CDR1 is MNHEY and CDR2 is SMNVEV (reference sequence). V was cut by 5 bases and J by 8 bases, with 9 bases left in between. This CDR3 contains 11 residues. The DNA of the CDR3 is TGTGCCAGCAGTCCCGGACAGGGCTACACCTTC. This encodes CASSPGQGYTF.

The chain uses TRBV10-1 and TRBJ2-7; TRBD2 aligns across 8 bases. Germline CDR1 WNHNN, CDR2 SYGVQD (reference sequence). The ends lost 4 bases at V and 2 bases at J; junction bases unmatched: 1. The CDR3 loop spans 13 amino acids. The CDR3 sequence is CASSGAGAYEQYF. As DNA, the CDR3 is TGCGCCAGCAGTGGAGCGGGAGCCTACGAGCAGTACTTC.

The chain recombines TRBV4-2 with TRBJ1-4; the match to TRBD1 covers 9 bases. This CDR3 has 19 residues. The J segment lost 8 bases and the V segment lost 4 bases, leaving 20 bases of the junction unmatched. In germline, CDR1 is LGHNA, CDR2 YNFKEQ. CDR3 sequence reads: CASSRTSGTGSLQREKLFF. CDR3 nucleotide sequence: TGTGCCAGCAGCCGCACGTCCGGGACAGGGAGTCTACAGAGGGAAAAACTGTTTTTT.

The rearrangement uses TRBV11-2 and TRBJ2-7; a weak D match, TRBD1 (5 bases). The CDR3 has 13 amino acids. Germline CDR1 SGHAT, CDR2 FQNNGV. The V and J ends lost 3 bases and 2 bases respectively, with 8 bases between them. CDR3 bases: TGTGCCAGCAGCTTGGACAATGCCTACGAGCAGTACTTC. Translation gives CASSLDNAYEQYF.

This chain links TRBV7-6 with TRBJ2-7; TRBD2 matches 9 bases. The CDR3 spans 14 residues. CDR1 and CDR2 (germline): SGHVS, FNYEAQ. V gave up 0 bases and J gave up 4 bases; unmatched junction bases: 1. The CDR3 protein is CASSLAGLAYEQYF. For the CDR3, the DNA is TGTGCCAGCAGCTTAGCGGGACTAGCTTACGAGCAGTACTTC.